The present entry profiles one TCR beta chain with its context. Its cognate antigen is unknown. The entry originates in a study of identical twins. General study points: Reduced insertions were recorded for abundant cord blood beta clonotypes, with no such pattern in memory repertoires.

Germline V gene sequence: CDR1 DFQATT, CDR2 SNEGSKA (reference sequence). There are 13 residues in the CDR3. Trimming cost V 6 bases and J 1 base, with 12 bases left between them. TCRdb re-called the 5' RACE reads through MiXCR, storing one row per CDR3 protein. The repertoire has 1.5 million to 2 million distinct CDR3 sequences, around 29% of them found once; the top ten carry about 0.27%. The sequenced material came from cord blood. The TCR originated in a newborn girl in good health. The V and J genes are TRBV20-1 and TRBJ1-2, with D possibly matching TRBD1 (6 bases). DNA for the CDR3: TGCAGTGCCCGGGACACCATTAACTATGGCTACACCTTC. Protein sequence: CSARDTINYGYTF.